A selection of T cell receptor beta chains follows, all from one sample in a study of shared clonotypes between healthy human individuals. This table comes from immunoSEQ multiplex PCR, and its TCRdb copy is limited to in-frame clones, with some not included. The sample lists around 940,000 clones, less than 85% occurring once. Material: memory CD4+ T cells sorted from blood. These receptors were collected from a man aged 18 to 30 in good health. Both conserved end residues are part of each CDR3. D genes are given only for firm matches. Clone sizes are given selectively: once, few, many, or a class where the clone is expanded.

clone_size | j_call | d_call | v_call | cdr3_nt | cdr3_aa
once | TRBJ2-3 | TRBD2 | TRBV4-1 | TGCGCCAGCAGCCTTAGCGGACTAGCGGGAGGCCTCACAGATACGCAGTATTTT | CASSLSGLAGGLTDTQYF
few | TRBJ2-1 | TRBD2 | TRBV7-2 | TGTGCCAGCAGCTTCTCCGGGACTAGCGGAAACAATGAGCAGTTCTTC | CASSFSGTSGNNEQFF
few | TRBJ1-4 | - | TRBV7-9 | TGTGCCAGCAGCTTGGACACTACAGGCCAGGTGGGGAAACTGTTTTTT | CASSLDTTGQVGKLFF
- | TRBJ2-7 | TRBD2 | TRBV27 | TGTGCCAGCAGCACCGGGACTAGCGGGGGGCGGTCCGAGCAGTACTTC | CASSTGTSGGRSEQYF
few | TRBJ1-5 | - | TRBV30 | TGTGCCTGGAGCCCGGGGGTGGATCAGCCCCAGCATTTT | CAWSPGVDQPQHF
- | TRBJ2-7 | TRBD1 | TRBV7-2 | TGTGCCAGCAGCCCCGGGACAGTTCTGGGTGGCGAGCAGTACTTC | CASSPGTVLGGEQYF
- | TRBJ2-7 | - | TRBV2 | TGTGCCAGCAGTGTCGGGGGCACCTACGAGCAGTACTTC | CASSVGGTYEQYF
- | TRBJ1-2 | TRBD1 | TRBV18 | TGTGCCAGCTCACCCCCGACAGGGCCGAACACCTTC | CASSPPTGPNTF
once | TRBJ2-3 | - | TRBV7-2 | TGTGCCAGCAGCTTAAACGGCGGCGGGTTGGATACGCAGTATTTT | CASSLNGGGLDTQYF
- | TRBJ1-1 | TRBD1 | TRBV29-1 | TGCAGCGTTCGTTCCGGGACAGGGGGAACTGAAGCTTTCTTT | CSVRSGTGGTEAFF
- | TRBJ1-2 | - | TRBV6-6 | TGTGCCAGCAGTTACTCGTTGAAGGGCTACACCTTC | CASSYSLKGYTF
few | TRBJ1-6 | - | TRBV9 | TGTGCCAGCAGCGTACAAGCGCTCTCCTATAATTCACCCCTCCACTTT | CASSVQALSYNSPLHF
once | TRBJ1-6 | - | TRBV5-1 | TGCGCCAGCAGCCCCACGGGGCAGTCGGGTAATTCACCCCTCCACTTT | CASSPTGQSGNSPLHF
- | TRBJ2-3 | TRBD2 | TRBV6-1 | TGTGCCAGCAGTGCGGGTTCGGCTAGCGGGAGGATGCAGTATTTT | CASSAGSASGRMQYF
- | TRBJ2-1 | TRBD1 | TRBV5-1 | TGCGCCAGCAGCTCCGGGACAGGGGCTTACAATGAGCAGTTCTTC | CASSSGTGAYNEQFF
few | TRBJ1-5 | TRBD1 | TRBV6-1 | TGTGCCAGCAGTAAAGACAGGGGGAATCAGCCCCAGCATTTT | CASSKDRGNQPQHF
- | TRBJ1-1 | - | TRBV12-5 | TGTGCTAGTGGTTTGGTGGGTAAGGGGATGAACACTGAAGCTTTCTTT | CASGLVGKGMNTEAFF
- | TRBJ2-7 | TRBD2 | TRBV5-1 | TGCGCCAGCAGCTTGCTAGCGGGAGTGCAGTACTTC | CASSLLAGVQYF
- | TRBJ2-2 | TRBD1 | TRBV6-1 | TGTGCCAGCAGGACGGGGACAGCGAACACCGGGGAGCTGTTTTTT | CASRTGTANTGELFF
- | TRBJ1-6 | - | TRBV28 | TGTGCCAGCAGAGACACTAGGTCACCCCTCCACTTT | CASRDTRSPLHF
- | TRBJ2-7 | - | TRBV4-3 | TGCGCCAGCAGCCAAGAATACCCCGGACTGATTACCTACGAGCAGTACTTC | CASSQEYPGLITYEQYF
- | TRBJ2-6 | TRBD1 | TRBV2 | TGTGCCAGCAAGCCGGGACAGAGCTCTGGGGCCAACGTCCTGACTTTC | CASKPGQSSGANVLTF
- | TRBJ1-5 | - | TRBV30 | TGTGCCTGGAGCAAGGAGAAATATAGCAATCAGCCCCAGCATTTT | CAWSKEKYSNQPQHF
- | TRBJ1-5 | - | TRBV9 | TGTGCCAGCAGCCTCTCCGGGGAGGGAAATCAGCCCCAGCATTTT | CASSLSGEGNQPQHF
- | TRBJ2-6 | - | TRBV2 | TGTGCCAGCAGTGAGATCCTATTTGGCTCTGGGGCCAACGTCCTGACTTTC | CASSEILFGSGANVLTF
- | TRBJ2-7 | TRBD1 | TRBV10-3 | TGTGCCATCAGTCCGGGACAGGGTTTGATCTACGAGCAGTACTTC | CAISPGQGLIYEQYF
- | TRBJ2-6 | - | TRBV5-6 | TGTGCCAGCAGCCTTTCCGCCTGGGCCTCTGGGGCCAACGTCCTGACTTTC | CASSLSAWASGANVLTF
- | TRBJ2-7 | TRBD2 | TRBV10-3 | TGTGCCATCAGTGGATTGGCGGGAGACATATACGAGCAGTACTTC | CAISGLAGDIYEQYF
- | TRBJ2-1 | TRBD1 | TRBV18 | TGTGCCAGCTCACCACCGGGACAGGCCTACAATGAGCAGTTCTTC | CASSPPGQAYNEQFF
- | TRBJ2-3 | - | TRBV6-6 | TGTGCCAGCAGTTATGGCAGGGGATATACGCAGTATTTT | CASSYGRGYTQYF
- | TRBJ2-7 | TRBD2 | TRBV27 | TGTGCCAGCTTCTCGGCGGGAGCGTACGAGCAGTACTTC | CASFSAGAYEQYF
few | TRBJ2-1 | TRBD2 | TRBV27 | TGTGCCAGCAGTCAGGGACTAGCGGGAATGAATGAGCAGTTCTTC | CASSQGLAGMNEQFF
- | TRBJ1-4 | - | TRBV9 | TGTGCCAGCAGCCCACAAGCAACAACTAATGAAAAACTGTTTTTT | CASSPQATTNEKLFF
- | TRBJ1-6 | - | TRBV21-1 | TGTGCCAGCAGCAAATCTAGGGCGCGAGGGGGATCACCCCTCCACTTT | CASSKSRARGGSPLHF
- | TRBJ2-6 | - | TRBV15 | TGTGCCACCAGCAGAGATGGCGTTATTGCTGGGGCCAACGTCCTGACTTTC | CATSRDGVIAGANVLTF
- | TRBJ2-5 | - | TRBV10-1 | TGCGCCAGCAGTGAGTCTCGAGAGACCCAGTACTTC | CASSESRETQYF
many | TRBJ1-6 | - | TRBV6-5 | TGTGCCAGCGGAGGGAATTCACCCCTCCACTTT | CASGGNSPLHF
- | TRBJ2-7 | TRBD2 | TRBV7-9 | TGTGCCAGCAGCTTAGGGGGTATACTAGCGGGGCGAACCTTAGTGCAGTACTTC | CASSLGGILAGRTLVQYF
- | TRBJ2-5 | TRBD2 | TRBV6-8 | TGTGCCAGCAGTTACTGCGCGGGGGGGGAGACCCAGTACTTC | CASSYCAGGETQYF
few | TRBJ1-1 | - | TRBV30 | TGTGCCTGGAAGCCCATGAACACTGAAGCTTTCTTT | CAWKPMNTEAFF
- | TRBJ1-2 | - | TRBV30 | TGTGCCTGGAGTGAGGACTTAAGGGAGGATGGCTACACCTTC | CAWSEDLREDGYTF
- | TRBJ2-7 | - | TRBV30 | TGTGCCTGGAGTGCGCGGGTCGACGAGCAGTACTTC | CAWSARVDEQYF
once | TRBJ2-1 | TRBD1 | TRBV18 | TGTGCCAGCTCACCACGGGGACAGGCCTACAATGAGCAGTTCTTC | CASSPRGQAYNEQFF
- | TRBJ2-7 | - | TRBV5-6 | TGTGCCAGCAGCTTGGGGGGTAACAGGGAGGGTTACGAGCAGTACTTC | CASSLGGNREGYEQYF
once | TRBJ1-1 | TRBD1 | TRBV4-1 | TGCGCCAGCAGCCAGGAGATGACAGGGCCCATGAACACTGAAGCTTTCTTT | CASSQEMTGPMNTEAFF